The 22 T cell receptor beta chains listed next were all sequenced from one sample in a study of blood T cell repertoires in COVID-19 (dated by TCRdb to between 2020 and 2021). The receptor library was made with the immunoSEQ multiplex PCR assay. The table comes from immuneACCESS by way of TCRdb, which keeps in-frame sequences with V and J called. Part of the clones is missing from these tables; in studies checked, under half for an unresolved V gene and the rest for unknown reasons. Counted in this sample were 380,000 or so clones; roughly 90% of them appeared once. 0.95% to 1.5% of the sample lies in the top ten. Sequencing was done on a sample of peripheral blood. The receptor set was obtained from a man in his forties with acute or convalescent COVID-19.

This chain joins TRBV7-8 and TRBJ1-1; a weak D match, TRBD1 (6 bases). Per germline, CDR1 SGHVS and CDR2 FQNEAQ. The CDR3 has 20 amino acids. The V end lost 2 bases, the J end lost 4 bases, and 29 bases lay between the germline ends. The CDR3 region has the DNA TGTGCCAGCAGCTTACCTAGTGGGCTGGGCCAGACAGGTCGGTTCACTGAAGCTTTCTTT. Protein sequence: CASSLPSGLGQTGRFTEAFF.

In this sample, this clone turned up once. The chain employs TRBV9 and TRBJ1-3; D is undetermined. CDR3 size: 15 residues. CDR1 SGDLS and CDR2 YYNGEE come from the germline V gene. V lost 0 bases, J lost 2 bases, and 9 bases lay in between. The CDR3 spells CASSVGGVPGNTIYF. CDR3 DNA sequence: TGTGCCAGCAGCGTAGGAGGAGTCCCTGGAAACACCATATATTTT.

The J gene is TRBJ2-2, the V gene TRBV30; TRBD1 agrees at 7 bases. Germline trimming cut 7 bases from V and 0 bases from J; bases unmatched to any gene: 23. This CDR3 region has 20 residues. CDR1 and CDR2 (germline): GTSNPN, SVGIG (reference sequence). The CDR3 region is CAFNWTPGQGEIPNTGELFF. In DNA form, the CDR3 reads TGTGCCTTTAATTGGACACCCGGCCAGGGGGAAATTCCGAACACCGGGGAGCTGTTTTTT.

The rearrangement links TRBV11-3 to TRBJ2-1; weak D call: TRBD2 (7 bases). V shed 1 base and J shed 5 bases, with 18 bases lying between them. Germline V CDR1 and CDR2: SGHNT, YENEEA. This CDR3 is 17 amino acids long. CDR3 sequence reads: CASSLGFRGASDNEQFF. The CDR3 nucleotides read TGTGCCAGCAGCTTAGGGTTTCGGGGGGCTTCTGACAATGAGCAGTTCTTC.

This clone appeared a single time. In nucleotides, the CDR3 is TGCAGTGCTAGTAATTTTGGGACAGGAGGGACTACTGGCTACACCTTC. Protein sequence: CSASNFGTGGTTGYTF. The genes are TRBV20-1 and TRBJ1-2; TRBD1 matches at 8 bases. CDR1 is DFQATT and CDR2 is SNEGSKA in the germline V gene (reference sequence). The CDR3 is 16 amino acids. V shed 3 bases, J shed 7 bases, and the junction held 16 bases outside the gene matches.

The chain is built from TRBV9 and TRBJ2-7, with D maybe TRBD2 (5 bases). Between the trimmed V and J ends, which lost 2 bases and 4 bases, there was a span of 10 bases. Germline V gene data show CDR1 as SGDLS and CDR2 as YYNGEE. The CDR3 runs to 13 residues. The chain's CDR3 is CASSVHEGYEQYF. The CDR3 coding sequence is TGTGCCAGCAGCGTGCACGAGGGTTACGAGCAGTACTTC. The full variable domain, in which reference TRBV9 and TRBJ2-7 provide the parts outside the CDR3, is DSGVTQTPKHLITATGQRVTLRCSPRSGDLSVYWYQQSLDQGLQFLIQYYNGEERAKGNILERFSAQQFPDLHSELNLSSLELGDSALYFCASSVHEGYEQYFGPGTRLTVT.

This CDR3 is CASSSRTLNTEAFF. In nucleotides, the CDR3 is TGTGCCAGCAGCTCCCGAACTTTGAACACTGAAGCTTTCTTT. The chain has TRBV7-9 and TRBJ1-1, with D unclear. Germline CDR1 reads SEHNR; CDR2 reads FQNEAQ (reference sequence). V lost 4 bases to trimming and J lost 0 bases, with 9 bases between them. This CDR3 contains 14 residues.

DNA for the CDR3: TGTGCCAGCAGCCCCAATCGGGGGATACAGCGGGCGAACACAGATACGCAGTATTTT. Translation gives CASSPNRGIQRANTDTQYF. This chain links TRBV7-2 with TRBJ2-3; a weak D match, TRBD2 (6 bases). The CDR3 consists of 19 residues. V gave up 5 bases and J gave up 2 bases, with 26 bases separating them. Germline V lookup: CDR1 SGHTA, CDR2 FQGNSA.

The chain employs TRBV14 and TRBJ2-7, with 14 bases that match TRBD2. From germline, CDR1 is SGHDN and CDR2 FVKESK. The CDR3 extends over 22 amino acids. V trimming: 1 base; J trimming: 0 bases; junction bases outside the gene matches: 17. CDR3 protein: CASSQGLAGGPTLSLLSYEQYF. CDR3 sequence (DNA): TGTGCCAGCAGCCAAGGACTAGCGGGGGGGCCCACGCTTTCTCTCCTCTCCTACGAGCAGTACTTC.

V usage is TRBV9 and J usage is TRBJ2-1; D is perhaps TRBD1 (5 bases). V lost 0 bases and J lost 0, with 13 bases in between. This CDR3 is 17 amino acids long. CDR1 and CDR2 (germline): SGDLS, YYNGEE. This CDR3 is CASSVGGGGSSYNEQFF. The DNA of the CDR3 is TGTGCCAGCAGCGTAGGGGGCGGCGGAAGCTCCTACAATGAGCAGTTCTTC.

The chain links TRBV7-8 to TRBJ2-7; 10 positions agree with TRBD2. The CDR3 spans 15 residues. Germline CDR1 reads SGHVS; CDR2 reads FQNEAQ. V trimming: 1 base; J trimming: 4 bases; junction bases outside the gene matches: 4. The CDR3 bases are TGTGCCAGCAGCTTAGGGACTAGCGGCACATACGAGCAGTACTTC. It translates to CASSLGTSGTYEQYF.

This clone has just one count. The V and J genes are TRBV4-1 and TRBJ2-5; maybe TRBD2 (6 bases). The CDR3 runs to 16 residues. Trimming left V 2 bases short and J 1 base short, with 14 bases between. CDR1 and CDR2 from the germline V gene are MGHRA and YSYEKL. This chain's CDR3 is CASSQRAVGGQETQYF. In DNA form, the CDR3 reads TGCGCCAGCAGCCAACGAGCTGTGGGGGGCCAAGAGACCCAGTACTTC.

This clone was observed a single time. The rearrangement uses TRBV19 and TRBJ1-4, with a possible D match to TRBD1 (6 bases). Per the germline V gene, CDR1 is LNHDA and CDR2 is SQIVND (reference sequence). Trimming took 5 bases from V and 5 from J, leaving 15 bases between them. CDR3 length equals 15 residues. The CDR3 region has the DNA TGTGCCAGTAGTGGAAGGACAGCAGTGAATGAAAAACTGTTTTTT. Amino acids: CASSGRTAVNEKLFF. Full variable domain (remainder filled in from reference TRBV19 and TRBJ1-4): DGGITQSPKYLFRKEGQNVTLSCEQNLNHDAMYWYRQDPGQGLRLIYYSQIVNDFQKGDIAEGYSVSREKKESFPLTVTSAQKNPTAFYLCASSGRTAVNEKLFFGSGTQLSVL.

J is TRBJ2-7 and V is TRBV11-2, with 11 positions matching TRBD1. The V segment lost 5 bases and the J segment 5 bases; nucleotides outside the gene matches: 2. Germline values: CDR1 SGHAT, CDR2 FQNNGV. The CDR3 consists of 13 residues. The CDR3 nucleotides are TGTGCCAGCAGCCTGGGACAGGGGGACGAGCAGTACTTC. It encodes CASSLGQGDEQYF.

The CDR3 reads CSATGTSEQFF. DNA for the CDR3: TGCAGTGCTACCGGGACTAGTGAGCAGTTCTTC. This sequence joins TRBV20-1 and TRBJ2-1; 8 positions agree with TRBD2. CDR3 length: 11 residues. V lost 4 bases and J lost 9; bases outside the gene matches: 2. The germline V gene encodes CDR1 DFQATT and CDR2 SNEGSKA (reference sequence).

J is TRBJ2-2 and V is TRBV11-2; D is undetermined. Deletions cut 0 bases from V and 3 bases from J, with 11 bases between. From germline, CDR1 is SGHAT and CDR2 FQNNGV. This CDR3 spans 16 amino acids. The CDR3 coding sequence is TGTGCCAGCAGCTTAGAGGGCAGCCTATACACCGGGGAGCTGTTTTTT. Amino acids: CASSLEGSLYTGELFF.

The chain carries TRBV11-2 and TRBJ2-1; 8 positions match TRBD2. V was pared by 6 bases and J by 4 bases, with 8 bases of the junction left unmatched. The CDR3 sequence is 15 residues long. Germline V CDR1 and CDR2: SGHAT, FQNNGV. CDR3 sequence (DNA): TGTGCCAGCAGAGGACTAGCAAAAGGGTACAATGAGCAGTTCTTC. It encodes CASRGLAKGYNEQFF.

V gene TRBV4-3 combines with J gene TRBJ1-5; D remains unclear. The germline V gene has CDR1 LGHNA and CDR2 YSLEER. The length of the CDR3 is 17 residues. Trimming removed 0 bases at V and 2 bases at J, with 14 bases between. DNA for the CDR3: TGCGCCAGCAGCCAAGAACCTCACTGGCGGGGCAATCAGCCCCAGCATTTT. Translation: CASSQEPHWRGNQPQHF.

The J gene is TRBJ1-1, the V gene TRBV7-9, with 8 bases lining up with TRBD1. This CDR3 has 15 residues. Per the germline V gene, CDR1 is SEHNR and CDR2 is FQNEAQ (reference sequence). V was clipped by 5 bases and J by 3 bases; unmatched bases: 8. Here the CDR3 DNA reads TGTGCCAGCAGCACCCGACAGGGGACGGACACTGAAGCTTTCTTT. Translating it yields CASSTRQGTDTEAFF.

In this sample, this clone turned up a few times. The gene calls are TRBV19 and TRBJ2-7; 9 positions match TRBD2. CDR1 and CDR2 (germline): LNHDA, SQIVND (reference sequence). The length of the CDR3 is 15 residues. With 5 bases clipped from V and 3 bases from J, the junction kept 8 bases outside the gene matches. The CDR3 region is CASSPRGSGSYEQYF. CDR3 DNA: TGTGCCAGTAGTCCCCGCGGTAGCGGGAGCTACGAGCAGTACTTC.

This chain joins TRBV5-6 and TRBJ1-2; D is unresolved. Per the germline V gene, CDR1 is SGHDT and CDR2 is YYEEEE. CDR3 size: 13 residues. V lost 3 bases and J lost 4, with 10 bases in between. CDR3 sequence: CASSSDTLYGYTF. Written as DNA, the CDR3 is TGTGCCAGCAGCTCAGACACTCTCTATGGCTACACCTTC.

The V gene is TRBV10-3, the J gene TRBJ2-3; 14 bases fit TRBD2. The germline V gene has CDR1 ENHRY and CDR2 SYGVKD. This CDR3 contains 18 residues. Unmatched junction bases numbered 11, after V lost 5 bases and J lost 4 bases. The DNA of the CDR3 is TGTGCCATCAGTAGAACGACTAGCGGGGGGGCCGTGGCAGATACGCAGTATTTT. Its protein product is CAISRTTSGGAVADTQYF.